This paragraph covers one T cell receptor (beta chain) sequence. CDR1 is SEHNR and CDR2 is FQNEAQ in the germline V gene (reference sequence). The CDR3 has 14 amino acids. The V end was cut by 5 bases, the J end by 0 bases, with 11 bases between. Primers for the PCR totalled 60 Vbeta and 13 Jbeta. TCRdb's copy holds only in-frame clones and misses some; the assay was immunoSEQ multiplex PCR. The sample lists about 35,000 clones, 80% occurring once. This entry comes from a study of cytomegalovirus exposure and HLA in healthy donors. The chain employs TRBV7-9 and TRBJ2-7; D unclear. The sample was PBMCs. The source of this sequence is a male donor in good health and CMV-seronegative. The CDR3 region has the DNA TGTGCCAGCAGCCCAATTGGCAGCTCCTACGAGCAGTACTTC. This encodes CASSPIGSSYEQYF.